The present T cell receptor (beta chain) was sequenced within a study of cytomegalovirus exposure and HLA in healthy donors (dated by TCRdb to the late 2010s). For the wider study: An earlier analysis of some 600 of the donors reported about 260 Gb of sequence data and around 110 million unique TCR beta sequences obtained from some 170 million T cells. A later genetic analysis took genome-wide SNP genotypes for about 55% of the 666 donors and used that subset as a discovery cohort. The study combined high-throughput TCR immunosequencing, statistical association of individual TCRs with disease status, and machine learning to predict cytomegalovirus infection status. Across some 400 genotyped donors of the cohort, an average of 235,054 unique TCR beta nucleotide sequences per donor were sequenced, and approximately 17% of those sequences were non-productive. Several DR-DQ haplotypes were handled as single units for association and clustering because linkage in the cohort was strong. Donor age, sex, ethnicity and CMV serostatus were compiled alongside the repertoire data. All discovery cohort repertoires had been generated using a single sequencing platform. A later analysis re-examined previously published TCR beta repertoires from 600 to 700 donors and added high-resolution HLA genotyping to investigate patterns of TCR occurrence. An early release that covered fewer than 750 HLA-typed donors contained about 300 gigabases of sequencing data and tens of millions of unique TCR sequences. To decide whether each TCR beta V gene segment behaved as functional or pseudogenic, an earlier analysis of 587 of the donors relied on high-throughput TCR beta sequencing. Typing coverage differed by locus: A, B, C, DRB1 and DQB1 were typed in roughly 620-640 donors, DQA1 in approximately 520, DPA1 in around 580, and DPB1 in around 440. The study profiled the T cell repertoires of 500 to 800 subjects by immunosequencing and related them to cytomegalovirus serostatus. A separate validation cohort of roughly 130 different subjects was used in addition to the approximately 700-subject first cohort. The aim of the study was to test whether cataloging public T cell receptors could identify signatures of past pathogen exposure. HLA typing included class I and class II loci at four-digit resolution. Of the approximately 400 genotyped donors, 81% fell in the genetic ancestry cluster associated with self-reported Caucasian donors. In the later analysis, no new phenotypic data were used to find candidate immune exposures; instead, reliance was placed on TCR beta sequences and their occurrence across donors.

The method was the immunoSEQ multiplex PCR assay. The multiplex PCR relied on a mix of 60 forward primers for TCR Vbeta segments and 13 reverse primers for TCR Jbeta segments. Amplification of the CDR3 region of rearranged TCR beta genes was performed with a multiplex PCR assay on genomic DNA. On the Illumina HiSeq System, the amplified TCR beta libraries were sequenced as 87-base-pair reads. In the authors' own workflow: Across the 670 or so repertoires, a later analysis counted 80 million or so unique TCR beta chains, 9.5 million to 12 million of which were shared by at least two donors. To remove PCR and sequencing errors, raw reads were error-corrected and collapsed into unique sequences using a nearest-neighbor algorithm that merged closely related sequences. CDR3 sequences were aligned to IMGT reference sequences to assign V, D and J gene segments. For a sequence to be retained, a match of at least six nucleotides to both a V gene segment and a J gene segment was required. Rearrangements were classified as productive when the CDR3 lacked stop codons and remained in frame with V and J, and all other rearrangements were classified as non-productive. CDR3 was defined by IMGT convention, running from the second conserved V-encoded cysteine to the conserved J-encoded phenylalanine. The earlier analysis of 587 of the donors excluded sequences that lacked an unambiguous match to a single V gene segment. An earlier analysis of roughly 590 of the donors called V segments functional above 56.7% productive rearrangements and segregating when the between-donor standard deviation exceeded 5%. A statistical classification framework was built for diagnosing cytomegalovirus status from the catalog of TCR beta chain sequences. A later analysis assigned V and J genes by comparing TCR nucleotide sequences with IMGT/GENE-DB human TR gene sequences. In a later analysis, CDR3 sequences and most-parsimonious VDJ recombination scenarios were assigned using the TCRdist pipeline. In a later analysis, each TCR beta chain was defined by its CDR3 amino acid sequence together with its V-gene family, and reads without a unique V-gene family were excluded. To address suspected cross-contamination and a sequencing artifact, a later analysis removed a few hundred highly shared, low-generation-probability nucleotide sequences. For each public chain, a later analysis derived a clonal expansion index from normalized ranks of inferred template counts within each repertoire. In a later analysis, generation probabilities were computed using a VDJ recombination model fitted to out-of-frame rearrangements, and the results were checked against IGoR. In a later analysis, TCR-TCR, TCR-HLA and TCR-CMV co-occurrence was scored with hypergeometric tests, and a repertoire-size bias correction was applied to TCR pairs. To estimate false discovery rates, a later analysis permuted the HLA or CMV assignments 20 times. In a later analysis, co-occurring TCRs were grouped using DBSCAN, with TCRdist sequence similarity added in when clustering inside HLA-allele-positive subsets. For co-occurrence clustering, repertoires with fewer than 30,000 or more than 120,000 public chains were excluded, along with four or five repertoires with anomalous nucleotide sharing. What TCRdb holds here is the immuneACCESS table cut down to in-frame rearrangements. Part of the clones is not present; checked against another copy, under half of the missing clones reflect an unresolved V gene, and the others are unexplained. That table furnishes V, J and clone size, whereas the DNA furnished D and trimming. For this sample there are under 65,000 clones; over 60% appear just once. Jointly, the top ten make up more than 7% of the sample.

The germline V end is reduced by 1 base and the J end by 12 bases; junction bases left unmatched: 6. Measured from the cysteine to the phenylalanine, the CDR3 is 14 residues long. Left in the record is the CDR3 DNA by itself, 42 bases read in frame from the first base. Taken from the germline V gene, the CDR1 and CDR2 loops are SGHRS and YFSETQ. The paper as a whole reports these results and caveats: Presence/absence analyses assumed roughly uniform sequencing depth across donors, an assumption that may not hold. The classifier was reported to diagnose cytomegalovirus status with high specificity and sensitivity in both the original and validation cohorts. Assigning TCR associations to individual alleles was difficult when HLA alleles, especially DR and DQ, strongly co-occurred. CMV serostatus was the only immune exposure information available for the cohort. Most TCR sequences were seen in very few donors, while some public TCRs were found in many individuals. According to a later genetic analysis, donors in an Asian-associated ancestry cluster had fewer N-insertions in productive TCRs than the approximately 700-donor mean. Over 15 rarely observed V segments, including chromosome 9 orphons, were excluded from the earlier analysis of some 590 of the donors because counts were too low. In a later analysis, about 17,000 TCR beta sequences were associated with specific HLA alleles at a false discovery rate of 0.05. The authors suggested that the approach could potentially be extended to other disease states and immunological phenotypes. The 87-base-pair reads could not distinguish some IMGT-functional V segments, including TRBV6-2 and TRBV6-3, so those segments were excluded. According to a later analysis, TCR association rates differed among HLA loci, with DRB1 alleles showing the most associated TCRs and HLA-C alleles showing the fewest. In an earlier analysis of over 550 of the donors, most TCR beta V segments were observed in productive rearrangements about 90% or about 30% of the time, broadly matching IMGT annotations. In a later analysis, HLA-associated TCR beta chains showed more clonal expansion and lower generation probabilities than non-associated chains that were equally common. A further reported finding was that TCR beta sequences accurately predicted the HLA-A and HLA-B alleles for most subjects in the first cohort. A later analysis found that most CMV-associated TCR beta chains appeared HLA-restricted, with HLA associations seemingly driven largely by CMV exposure. Because HLA typing was unavailable for some donors at each locus, only the typed subset was used in association tests. In vitro tests confirmed that a few of the cytomegalovirus-associated TCR beta chains recognize cytomegalovirus antigens. V-gene and J-gene trimming of TCR beta chains was associated with a missense DCLRE1C variant in a later genetic analysis, and the association was replicated in an independent cohort. In a later analysis, several top co-occurrence clusters were reported to appear linked to parvovirus B19, influenza, CMV and Epstein-Barr virus. A total of 150 to 200 TCR beta chains were listed by the study as associated with cytomegalovirus. A cluster of highly shared sequence variants was judged likely to be a technical artifact of the sequencing pipeline. This cohort had only TCR beta chains sequenced, and the lack of alpha or paired-chain data limited which features could be detected. Correlated functional status among segregating V segments might reflect linkage disequilibrium, but an unknown experimental factor could not be ruled out.

In total, approximately 610 healthy bone marrow donors made up the cohort. At the time of sampling, all cohort members were nominally healthy, though unrecorded immune exposures were likely present. The donor was CMV seropositive and belonged to the group of around 300 seropositive cohort members. A peripheral blood sample was provided by each donor, and peripheral blood mononuclear cells were used for TCR beta sequencing. Genomic DNA was extracted from the blood cell samples with the Qiagen DNeasy Blood Extraction Kit. Regarding this clone: The antigen it recognizes is unknown. Within one base of it there is no much larger clone, and no base qualities were kept.

Sequencing was carried out using PBMCs. This TCR came from a man younger than 45 in good health and CMV-seropositive. The receptor chain draws on TRBV5-1 and TRBJ2-1, and 11 bases in between align with TRBD2. The CDR3 here reads CASSLTLAGARQFF. The nucleotides are TGCGCCAGCAGCTTGACACTAGCGGGGGCGCGGCAGTTCTTC.